This T cell receptor beta chain was captured in a study of blood T cell repertoires in COVID-19. Turning to the study itself: The United States, Italy and Spain provided the acute and convalescent COVID-19 samples. From T cells, B-cell-depleted T cells, or PBMCs came the material, which was cDNA or gDNA.

Sequencing was performed with immunoSEQ multiplex PCR; in TCRdb, only in-frame clones are kept and a portion is missing. The data hold roughly 59,000 clones, with about four fifths observed a single time. Germline values: CDR1 SNHLY, CDR2 FYNNEI. With 6 bases clipped from V and 1 base from J, the junction kept 4 bases outside the gene matches. The CDR3 runs to 15 residues. This sequence joins TRBV2 and TRBJ2-5; 11 bases match TRBD2. Specimen: peripheral blood. This TCR was sampled from a human donor in a cohort sampled during active COVID-19. The CDR3 here is CASRSSGGVQETQYF. The CDR3 bases are TGTGCCAGCAGGAGTAGCGGGGGGGTCCAAGAGACCCAGTACTTC.